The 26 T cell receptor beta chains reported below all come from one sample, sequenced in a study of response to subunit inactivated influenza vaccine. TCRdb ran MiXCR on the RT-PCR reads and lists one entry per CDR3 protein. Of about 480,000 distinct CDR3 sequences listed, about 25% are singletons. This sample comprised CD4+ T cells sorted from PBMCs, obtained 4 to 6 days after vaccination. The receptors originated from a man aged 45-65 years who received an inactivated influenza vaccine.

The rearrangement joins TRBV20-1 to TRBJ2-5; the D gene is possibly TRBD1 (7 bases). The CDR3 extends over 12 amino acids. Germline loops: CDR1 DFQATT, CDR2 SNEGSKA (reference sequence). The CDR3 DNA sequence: TGCACCGCGGGACAGCGGCCAGAGACCCAGTACTTC. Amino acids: CTAGQRPETQYF.

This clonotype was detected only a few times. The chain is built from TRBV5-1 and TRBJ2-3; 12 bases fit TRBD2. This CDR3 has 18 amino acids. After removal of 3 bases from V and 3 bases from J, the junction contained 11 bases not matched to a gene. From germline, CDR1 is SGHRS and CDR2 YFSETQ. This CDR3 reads CASSWRIRLAGETDTQYF. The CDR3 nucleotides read TGCGCCAGCAGCTGGCGAATTAGACTAGCGGGAGAGACAGATACGCAGTATTTT.

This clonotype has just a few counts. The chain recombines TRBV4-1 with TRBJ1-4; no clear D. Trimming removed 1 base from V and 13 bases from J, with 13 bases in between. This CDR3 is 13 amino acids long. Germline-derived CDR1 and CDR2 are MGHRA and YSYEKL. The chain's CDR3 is CASSQGISQGLFF. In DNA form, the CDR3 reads TGCGCCAGCAGCCAAGGTATCTCCCAAGGACTGTTTTTT.

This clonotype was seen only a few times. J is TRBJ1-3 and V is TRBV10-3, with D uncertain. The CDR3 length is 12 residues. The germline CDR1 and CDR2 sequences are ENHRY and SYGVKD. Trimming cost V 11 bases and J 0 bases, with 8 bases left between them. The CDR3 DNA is TGTGCCGTCAAGAGCTCTGGAAACACCATATATTTT. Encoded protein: CAVKSSGNTIYF.

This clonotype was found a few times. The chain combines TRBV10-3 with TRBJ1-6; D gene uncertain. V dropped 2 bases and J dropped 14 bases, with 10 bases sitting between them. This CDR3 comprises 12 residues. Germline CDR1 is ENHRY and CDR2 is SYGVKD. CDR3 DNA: TGTGCCATCAGTGAGCGGGATAGGGCCCTCCACTTT. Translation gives CAISERDRALHF.

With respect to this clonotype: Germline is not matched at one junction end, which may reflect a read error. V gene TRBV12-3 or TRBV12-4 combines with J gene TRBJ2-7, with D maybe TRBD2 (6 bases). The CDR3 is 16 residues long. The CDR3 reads CASSPTGPRLGTGMNF. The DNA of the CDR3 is TGTGCCAGCAGTCCGACCGGCCCCCGACTAGGTACTGGTATGAACTTC.

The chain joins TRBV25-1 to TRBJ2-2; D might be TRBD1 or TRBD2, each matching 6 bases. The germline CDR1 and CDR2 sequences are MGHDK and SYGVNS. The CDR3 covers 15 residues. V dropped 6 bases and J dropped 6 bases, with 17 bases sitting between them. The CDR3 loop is CASSALHREAGELFF. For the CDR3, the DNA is TGTGCCAGCAGCGCACTTCACAGGGAGGCCGGGGAGCTGTTTTTT.

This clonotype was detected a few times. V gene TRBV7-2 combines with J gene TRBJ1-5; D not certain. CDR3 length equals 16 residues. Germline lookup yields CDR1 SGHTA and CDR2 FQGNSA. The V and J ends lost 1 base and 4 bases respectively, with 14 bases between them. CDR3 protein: CASSLGVAVQNQPQHF. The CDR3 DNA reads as TGTGCCAGCAGCTTAGGAGTGGCAGTACAGAATCAGCCCCAGCATTTT.

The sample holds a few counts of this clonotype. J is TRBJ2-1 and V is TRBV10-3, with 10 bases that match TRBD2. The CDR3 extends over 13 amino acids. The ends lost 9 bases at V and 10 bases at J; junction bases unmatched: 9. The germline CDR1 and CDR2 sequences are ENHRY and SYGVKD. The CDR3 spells CAILAGASFEQFF. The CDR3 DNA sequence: TGTGCCATTCTAGCGGGAGCTTCTTTCGAGCAGTTCTTC.

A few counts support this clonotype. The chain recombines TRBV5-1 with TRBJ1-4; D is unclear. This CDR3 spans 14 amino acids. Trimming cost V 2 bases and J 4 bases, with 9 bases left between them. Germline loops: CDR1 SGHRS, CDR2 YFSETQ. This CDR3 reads CASSLGSINEKLFF. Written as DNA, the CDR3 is TGCGCCAGCAGCTTAGGGAGTATTAATGAAAAACTGTTTTTT.

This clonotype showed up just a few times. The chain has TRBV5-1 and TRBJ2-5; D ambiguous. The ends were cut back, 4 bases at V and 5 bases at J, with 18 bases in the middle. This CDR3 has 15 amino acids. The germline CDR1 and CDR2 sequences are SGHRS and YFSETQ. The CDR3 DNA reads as TGCGCCAGCAGCCGAGGATATCGCGACGGTGAGACCCAGTACTTC. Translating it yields CASSRGYRDGETQYF. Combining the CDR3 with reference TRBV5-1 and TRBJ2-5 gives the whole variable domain KAGVTQTPRYLIKTRGQQVTLSCSPISGHRSVSWYQQTPGQGLQFLFEYFSETQRNKGNFPGRFSGRQFSNSRSEMNVSTLELGDSALYLCASSRGYRDGETQYFGPGTRLLVL.

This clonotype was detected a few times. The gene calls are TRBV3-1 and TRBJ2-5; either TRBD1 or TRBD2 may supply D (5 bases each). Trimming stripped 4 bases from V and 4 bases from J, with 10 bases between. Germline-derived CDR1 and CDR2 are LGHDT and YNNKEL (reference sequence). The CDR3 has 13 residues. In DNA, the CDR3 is TGTGCCAGCAGCCGATTTGGGGGAGAGACCCAGTACTTC. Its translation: CASSRFGGETQYF.

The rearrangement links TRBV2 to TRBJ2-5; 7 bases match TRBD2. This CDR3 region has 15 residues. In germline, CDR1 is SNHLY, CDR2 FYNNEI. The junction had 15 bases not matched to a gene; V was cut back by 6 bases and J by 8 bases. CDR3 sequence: CASSPNRGEKRTQYF. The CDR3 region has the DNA TGTGCCAGCAGCCCAAACCGGGGGGAGAAGAGAACCCAGTACTTC.

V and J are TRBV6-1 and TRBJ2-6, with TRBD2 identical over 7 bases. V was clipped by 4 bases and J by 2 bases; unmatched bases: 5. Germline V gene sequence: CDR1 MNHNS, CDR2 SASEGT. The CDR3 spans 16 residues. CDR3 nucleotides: TGTGCCAGCAGTGTTGGGAGGGAAACTGGGGCCAACGTCCTGACTTTC. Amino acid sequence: CASSVGRETGANVLTF.

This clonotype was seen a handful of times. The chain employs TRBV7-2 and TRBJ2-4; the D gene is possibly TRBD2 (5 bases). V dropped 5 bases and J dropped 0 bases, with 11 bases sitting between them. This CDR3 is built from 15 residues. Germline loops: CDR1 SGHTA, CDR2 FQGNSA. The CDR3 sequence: CASSPGDLAKNIQYF. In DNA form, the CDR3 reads TGTGCCAGCAGCCCCGGGGATCTAGCCAAAAACATTCAGTACTTC. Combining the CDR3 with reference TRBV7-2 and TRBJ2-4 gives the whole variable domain GAGVSQSPSNKVTEKGKDVELRCDPISGHTALYWYRQSLGQGLEFLIYFQGNSAPDKSGLPSDRFSAERTGGSVSTLTIQRTQQEDSAVYLCASSPGDLAKNIQYFGAGTRLSVL.

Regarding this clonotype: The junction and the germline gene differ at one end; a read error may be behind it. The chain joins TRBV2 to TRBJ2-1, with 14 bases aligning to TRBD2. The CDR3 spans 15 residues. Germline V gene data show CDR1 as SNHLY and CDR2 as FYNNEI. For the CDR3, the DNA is TGTGCCAGCAGTGCGGGACTAGCGGGAGTTGGTGAGAAGTTCTTC. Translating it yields CASSAGLAGVGEKFF.

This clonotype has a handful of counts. The CDR3 region is CASSSPRGQAVDEQYF. The CDR3 nucleotides read TGTGCCAGCAGCTCACCTAGAGGGCAGGCAGTCGACGAGCAGTACTTC. This chain uses TRBV7-9 with TRBJ2-7; the D gene is possibly TRBD2 (5 bases). Germline-derived CDR1 and CDR2 are SEHNR and FQNEAQ (reference sequence). CDR3 length: 16 amino acids. Trimming left V 4 bases short and J 5 bases short, with 21 bases between.

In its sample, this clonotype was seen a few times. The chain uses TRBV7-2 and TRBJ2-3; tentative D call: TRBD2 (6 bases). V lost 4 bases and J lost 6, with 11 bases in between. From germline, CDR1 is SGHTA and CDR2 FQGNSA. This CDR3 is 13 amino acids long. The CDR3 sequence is CASSYGAGDTQYF. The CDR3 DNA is TGTGCCAGCAGCTATGGTGCGGGGGATACGCAGTATTTT.

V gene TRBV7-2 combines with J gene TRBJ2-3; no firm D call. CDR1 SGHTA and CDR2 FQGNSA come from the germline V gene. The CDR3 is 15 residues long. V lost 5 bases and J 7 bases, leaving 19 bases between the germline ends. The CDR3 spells CASSPRQVVRYTQYF. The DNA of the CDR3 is TGTGCCAGCAGCCCTCGGCAGGTCGTCAGATATACGCAGTATTTT.

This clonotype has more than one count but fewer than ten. The CDR3 coding sequence is TGTGCCAGCAGTCCTACCTCCAATGAGCAGTTCTTC. It translates to CASSPTSNEQFF. This chain uses TRBV3-1 with TRBJ2-1; D remains unclear. The CDR3 extends over 12 amino acids. Per germline, CDR1 LGHDT and CDR2 YNNKEL (reference sequence). Trimming pared 6 bases from V and 6 bases from J, leaving 9 bases between.

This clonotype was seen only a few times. CDR3 DNA sequence: TGCAGCGTTGAAGATAATTACGAGGGTCATACGCAGTATTTT. Translating gives CSVEDNYEGHTQYF. The chain combines TRBV29-1 with TRBJ2-3, with D maybe TRBD2 (5 bases). There are 14 residues in the CDR3. Germline assignment: CDR1 SQVTM and CDR2 ANQGSEA. V was shortened by 0 bases and J by 7 bases, with 14 bases between the two germline ends.

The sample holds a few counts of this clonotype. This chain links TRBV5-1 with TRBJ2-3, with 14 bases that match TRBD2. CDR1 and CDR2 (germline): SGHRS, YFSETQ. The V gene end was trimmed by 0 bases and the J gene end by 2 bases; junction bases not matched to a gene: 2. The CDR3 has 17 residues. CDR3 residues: CASSLATSGGATDTQYF. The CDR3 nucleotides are TGCGCCAGCAGCTTGGCGACTAGCGGGGGGGCCACAGATACGCAGTATTTT.

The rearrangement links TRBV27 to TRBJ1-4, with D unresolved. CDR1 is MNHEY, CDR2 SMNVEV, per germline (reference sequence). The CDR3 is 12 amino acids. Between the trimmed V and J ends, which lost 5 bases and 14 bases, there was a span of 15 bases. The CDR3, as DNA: TGTGCCAGCAGTACGCTTACTTCGTCCCTGTTTTTT. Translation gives CASSTLTSSLFF.

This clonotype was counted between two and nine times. CDR3 in amino acids: CASSVATQNTEAFF. In DNA form, the CDR3 reads TGTGCCAGCAGCGTAGCTACCCAGAACACTGAAGCTTTCTTT. V gene TRBV9 combines with J gene TRBJ1-1; D ambiguous. The germline V gene encodes CDR1 SGDLS and CDR2 YYNGEE. The ends were cut back, 0 bases at V and 1 base at J, with 7 bases in the middle. This CDR3 spans 14 amino acids.

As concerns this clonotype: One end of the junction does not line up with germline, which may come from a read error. The DNA for the CDR3 is TGCTGTGCTAGAGATCTTGTCCCGGACATCTTCTCCTACGAGCAGTACTTC. Its protein product is CCARDLVPDIFSYEQYF. The chain links TRBV20-1 to TRBJ2-7, with D tentatively TRBD1 (5 bases). CDR3 size: 17 residues. Per germline, CDR1 DFQATT and CDR2 SNEGSKA (reference sequence).

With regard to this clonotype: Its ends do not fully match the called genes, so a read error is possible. CDR3 amino acids: CASSIAEGAGDTQYF. The CDR3, as DNA: TGTGCCAGCAGCATAGCAGAGGGGGCCGGAGATACGCAGTATTTT. The rearrangement uses TRBV7-2 and TRBJ2-3; the match to TRBD1 covers 7 bases. The CDR3 is 15 amino acids. The germline CDR1 and CDR2 sequences are SGHTA and FQGNSA.